This entry lists 24 T cell receptor beta chains sequenced from one sample in a study of shared clonotypes between healthy human individuals. Assay: immunoSEQ multiplex PCR; the TCRdb copy retains only in-frame clones and omits some. Of over a million clones listed, about 84% are singletons. The sample taken for sequencing was memory CD4+ T cells from PBMCs. Subset in this sample: CD45RA-negative fraction. All receptors derive from a man between 18 and 35 years old in good health. Some clones in this sample may be carry-over from other donors' samples.

The chain has TRBV14 and TRBJ2-5; D gene ambiguous. The CDR3 consists of 13 residues. With 3 bases removed from V and 6 bases from J, the gap between germline ends came to 11 bases. The germline V gene encodes CDR1 SGHDN and CDR2 FVKESK. DNA for the CDR3: TGTGCCAGCAGCCAGTTTTTACAACAGACCCAGTACTTC. This translates into CASSQFLQQTQYF.

The chain employs TRBV11-3 and TRBJ2-5; D gene ambiguous. Germline CDR1 SGHNT, CDR2 YENEEA. Between the trimmed V and J ends, which lost 9 bases and 0 bases, there was a span of 17 bases. The CDR3 is 15 amino acids. The CDR3 loop reads CARVQQGRNQETQYF. Written as DNA, the CDR3 is TGTGCCAGAGTCCAACAAGGACGTAACCAAGAGACCCAGTACTTC.

This chain uses TRBV28 with TRBJ2-5, with a weak D call TRBD2 (6 bases). Germline values: CDR1 MDHEN, CDR2 SYDVKM. The CDR3 runs to 14 residues. V was clipped by 5 bases and J by 5 bases, with 15 bases between them. CDR3 amino acids: CASSRYSGRETQYF. Written as DNA, the CDR3 is TGTGCCAGCAGTCGATATAGCGGCCGGGAGACCCAGTACTTC.

This clone was seen a handful of times. This chain joins TRBV30 and TRBJ1-5, with D uncertain. The CDR3 is 14 amino acids. Germline CDR1 is GTSNPN and CDR2 is SVGIG (reference sequence). The V end lost 0 bases, the J end lost 4 bases, and 10 bases lay between the germline ends. DNA for the CDR3: TGTGCCTGGAGTGTACTGGAGATTAATCAGCCCCAGCATTTT. It specifies CAWSVLEINQPQHF.

This chain uses TRBV11-1 with TRBJ1-2; D ambiguous. The germline CDR1 and CDR2 sequences are SGHAT and FQDESV (reference sequence). The CDR3 length is 16 residues. Trimming cost V 4 bases and J 1 base, with 16 bases left between them. Here the CDR3 reads CASSSRAYPDNYGYTF. Here the CDR3 DNA reads TGTGCCAGCAGCTCGAGGGCCTACCCGGATAACTATGGCTACACCTTC.

The chain combines TRBV2 with TRBJ1-3; D remains unclear. The V end was cut by 2 bases, the J end by 16 bases, with 15 bases between. This CDR3 has 12 amino acids. CDR1 and CDR2 (germline): SNHLY, FYNNEI. The DNA of the CDR3 is TGTGCCAGCAGTGAATCTGCGGAGGTGGCGTATTTT. This gives the protein CASSESAEVAYF.

The sample holds a few counts of this clone. The chain couples TRBV5-1 to TRBJ1-1; possible D gene TRBD1, 5 bases. The V end lost 2 bases, the J end lost 0 bases, and 11 bases lay between the germline ends. Germline V gene data show CDR1 as SGHRS and CDR2 as YFSETQ. This CDR3 contains 15 residues. CDR3 sequence reads: CASSLRRGMNTEAFF. The DNA for the CDR3 is TGCGCCAGCAGCTTACGACGGGGCATGAACACTGAAGCTTTCTTT.

The J gene is TRBJ1-3, the V gene TRBV18; D is unclear. This CDR3 spans 10 amino acids. V shed 5 bases and J shed 8 bases, with 4 bases lying between them. Germline CDR1 reads KGHSH; CDR2 reads LQKENI. The CDR3 DNA is TGTGCCAGCTCATCGGACACCATATATTTT. Amino acid sequence: CASSSDTIYF.

V and J are TRBV5-1 and TRBJ1-5; 7 nucleotides match TRBD1. V gave up 4 bases and J gave up 3 bases; unmatched junction bases: 7. The CDR3 length is 15 residues. CDR1 and CDR2 from the germline V gene are SGHRS and YFSETQ. The CDR3 is CASSPGQIPNQPQHF. Written as DNA, the CDR3 is TGCGCCAGCAGCCCGGGACAGATTCCCAATCAGCCCCAGCATTTT.

This chain joins TRBV5-1 and TRBJ2-7; TRBD1 agrees at 7 bases. J was trimmed by 4 bases and V by 4 bases; bases with no gene match: 8. Germline loops: CDR1 SGHRS, CDR2 YFSETQ. The CDR3 consists of 14 residues. The CDR3 DNA sequence: TGCGCCAGCAGCCCCCGGGACAGACTGTACGAGCAGTACTTC. Translation gives CASSPRDRLYEQYF.

This chain uses TRBV15 with TRBJ2-7; the match to TRBD1 covers 7 bases. The CDR3 is 14 residues long. From germline, CDR1 is LNHNV and CDR2 YYDKDF (reference sequence). J was trimmed by 4 bases and V by 4 bases; bases with no gene match: 7. CDR3 amino acids: CATSKGQSIYEQYF. Written as DNA, the CDR3 is TGTGCCACCAGCAAGGGACAGAGCATTTACGAGCAGTACTTC.

This chain joins TRBV7-9 and TRBJ1-5, with D perhaps TRBD1 (5 bases). Trimming shortened V by 4 bases and J by 3 bases, and 13 bases separated the two germline ends. The V gene's germline CDR1 is SEHNR and CDR2 FQNEAQ (reference sequence). The CDR3 length is 15 residues. The CDR3 here is CASSSGRGDNQPQHF. The CDR3 nucleotides are TGTGCCAGCAGCTCCGGGCGGGGGGACAATCAGCCCCAGCATTTT.

This clone was seen more than once but under ten times. The genes are TRBV19 and TRBJ1-5, with 9 bases lining up with TRBD1. The J segment lost 1 base and the V segment lost 3 bases, leaving 13 bases of the junction unmatched. Germline V gene lookup returns CDR1 LNHDA and CDR2 SQIVND (reference sequence). The CDR3 totals 19 residues. Written as DNA, the CDR3 is TGTGCCAGTAGTATCCGGGACAGGGCCTTCCTCGTGAGCAATCAGCCCCAGCATTTT. It codes for CASSIRDRAFLVSNQPQHF.

This clone was seen at least ten times. The chain is built from TRBV13 and TRBJ2-2, with 7 positions matching TRBD2. The CDR3 is 16 residues long. V shed 5 bases, J shed 3 bases, and the junction held 9 bases outside the gene matches. The germline V gene encodes CDR1 PRHDT and CDR2 FYEKMQ (reference sequence). This chain's CDR3 is CASSPVGRADTGELFF. The CDR3 DNA reads TGTGCCAGCAGCCCAGTGGGGAGGGCGGACACCGGGGAGCTGTTTTTT.

The rearrangement links TRBV5-4 to TRBJ2-1; 7 bases fit TRBD2. This CDR3 is built from 17 residues. J was trimmed by 0 bases and V by 0 bases; bases with no gene match: 6. Germline values: CDR1 SGHNT, CDR2 YYREEE (reference sequence). The CDR3 DNA reads as TGTGCCAGCAGCTTGGGGGGAGGGTCCAGCTCCTACAATGAGCAGTTCTTC. Amino acid sequence: CASSLGGGSSSYNEQFF.

The CDR3 bases are TGTGCCTGGAGTTTGACAGCCATCTCCTACGAGCAGTACTTC. It translates to CAWSLTAISYEQYF. This chain uses TRBV30 with TRBJ2-7; the D gene is possibly TRBD1 (5 bases). CDR1 GTSNPN and CDR2 SVGIG come from the germline V gene (reference sequence). V was cut by 2 bases and J by 0 bases, with 11 bases left in between. This CDR3 spans 14 amino acids.

The CDR3 nucleotides are TGTGCCAGCTCACCCCCCAACAGTCTGGCTTACAATGAGCAGTTCTTC. This codes for CASSPPNSLAYNEQFF. J is TRBJ2-1 and V is TRBV18; D remains ambiguous. CDR3 size: 16 residues. Germline CDR1 reads KGHSH; CDR2 reads LQKENI. V was trimmed by 3 bases and J by 4 bases, leaving 16 bases between them.

The J gene is TRBJ1-4, the V gene TRBV7-2; D not certain. The CDR3 contains 15 residues. The V gene lost 5 bases and the J gene lost 6 bases, with 16 bases spanning the gap. CDR1 is SGHTA, CDR2 FQGNSA, per germline. The CDR3 protein is CASSSTRVGYEKLFF. CDR3 bases: TGTGCCAGCAGCAGTACTAGAGTTGGTTATGAAAAACTGTTTTTT.

Note on this clone: Since a much larger clone is just one base distant, this may be a read error. The genes are TRBV19 and TRBJ1-5; D uncertain. This CDR3 is 15 amino acids long. Deletions cut 2 bases from V and 4 bases from J, with 12 bases between. Per germline, CDR1 LNHDA and CDR2 SQIVND (reference sequence). In nucleotides, the CDR3 is TGTGCCAGTAGTATACGGGTACCGACTAATCAGCCCCAGCATTTT. Its translation is CASSIRVPTNQPQHF.

J is TRBJ1-2 and V is TRBV11-2, with no clear D. V was shortened by 0 bases and J by 4 bases, with 9 bases between the two germline ends. The CDR3 length is 14 residues. In germline, CDR1 is SGHAT, CDR2 FQNNGV. DNA of the CDR3: TGTGCCAGCAGCTTAGACCCCTCCATCTATGGCTACACCTTC. Translated: CASSLDPSIYGYTF. Using reference TRBV11-2 and TRBJ1-2 for the parts outside the CDR3, the full variable domain is EAGVAQSPRYKIIEKRQSVAFWCNPISGHATLYWYQQILGQGPKLLIQFQNNGVVDDSQLPKDRFSAERLKGVDSTLKIQPAKLEDSAVYLCASSLDPSIYGYTFGSGTRLTVV.

The gene calls are TRBV2 and TRBJ2-3; D gene uncertain. CDR3 length equals 12 residues. CDR1 and CDR2 from the germline V gene are SNHLY and FYNNEI. The V and J ends lost 11 bases and 2 bases respectively, with 11 bases between them. The CDR3: CADGFTTDTQYF. As DNA, the CDR3 is TGTGCCGACGGTTTTACCACAGATACGCAGTATTTT.

The chain combines TRBV6-1 with TRBJ2-3; 7 nucleotides align to TRBD1. With V trimmed by 11 bases and J by 4 bases, 15 bases remained unmatched. Germline V CDR1 and CDR2: MNHNS, SASEGT. CDR3 size: 15 residues. This chain's CDR3 is CAAHRGQPGADTQYF. CDR3 sequence (DNA): TGTGCCGCTCACCGGGGACAGCCTGGGGCAGATACGCAGTATTTT.

The chain recombines TRBV18 with TRBJ2-7; D tentatively fits TRBD1 or TRBD2 (5 bases each). This CDR3 has 15 amino acids. Trimming pared 8 bases from V and 0 bases from J, leaving 17 bases between. CDR1 KGHSH and CDR2 LQKENI come from the germline V gene. CDR3 bases: TGTGCCAGCCCGCCTGTCGGGGCGAGCTCCTACGAGCAGTACTTC. Its translation is CASPPVGASSYEQYF.

The chain recombines TRBV5-6 with TRBJ1-1, with a tentative D call TRBD1 (5 bases). Trimming stripped 3 bases from V and 5 bases from J, with 17 bases between. The germline gives CDR1 SGHDT, CDR2 YYEEEE. The CDR3 has 15 amino acids. The CDR3: CASSWVGAELTEAFF. Written as DNA, the CDR3 is TGTGCCAGCAGCTGGGTCGGGGCCGAACTGACTGAAGCTTTCTTT.